A single sample is the source of the 31 T cell receptor beta chains below, sequenced in a study of T cells after yellow fever vaccination. MiXCR was run by TCRdb on the 5' RACE reads, yielding one entry per CDR3 protein. The table has 310,000 or so distinct CDR3 sequences, less than 4.5% seen once. This specimen consisted of PBMCs, obtained on the day of the yellow fever booster vaccination. The receptors originated from a man aged 18 to 30 who received the YFV17D yellow fever vaccine.

This clonotype was found many times. J is TRBJ2-5 and V is TRBV20-1; no reliable D call. With 4 bases removed from V and 7 bases from J, the gap between germline ends came to 7 bases. Germline V lookup: CDR1 DFQATT, CDR2 SNEGSKA (reference sequence). The CDR3 runs to 10 residues. CDR3 in amino acids: CSAMGGTQYF. CDR3 sequence (DNA): TGCAGTGCTATGGGCGGGACCCAGTACTTC.

This clonotype occurred many times. The genes are TRBV4-3 and TRBJ2-1; 8 bases match TRBD2. Germline V gives CDR1 LGHNA, CDR2 YSLEER. V trimming: 0 bases; J trimming: 4 bases; junction bases outside the gene matches: 5. CDR3 size: 16 residues. The CDR3 region has the DNA TGCGCCAGCAGCCAAGAGGAGGGACTAGAGTACAATGAGCAGTTCTTC. Translating it yields CASSQEEGLEYNEQFF.

This clonotype has just a few counts. The chain uses TRBV4-3 and TRBJ2-3; 9 positions match TRBD2. There are 16 residues in the CDR3. Trimming removed 3 bases from V and 5 bases from J; junction bases left unmatched: 9. The germline gives CDR1 LGHNA, CDR2 YSLEER. The CDR3 sequence is CASSQEGLAGQDTQYF. The CDR3 bases are TGCGCCAGCAGCCAGGAGGGACTAGCAGGGCAAGATACGCAGTATTTT.

Many counts were recorded for this clonotype. This chain joins TRBV7-3 and TRBJ2-5; no reliable D call. The CDR3 is 14 residues long. The germline CDR1 and CDR2 sequences are SGHTA and FQGTGA. The V end lost 1 base, the J end lost 9 bases, and 15 bases lay between the germline ends. The CDR3 reads CASSLSSSSWPQYF. The CDR3 DNA sequence: TGTGCCAGCAGCTTAAGCTCGTCCTCATGGCCCCAGTACTTC.

This clonotype was counted at least ten times. The gene calls are TRBV6-5 and TRBJ2-1; maybe TRBD2 (6 bases). Trimming shortened V by 0 bases and J by 4 bases, and 13 bases separated the two germline ends. This CDR3 spans 16 amino acids. From germline, CDR1 is MNHEY and CDR2 SVGAGI. The CDR3 loop reads CASSYSPTGGYNEQFF. The CDR3 DNA is TGTGCCAGCAGTTACTCCCCGACCGGGGGTTACAATGAGCAGTTCTTC.

The rearrangement joins TRBV5-1 to TRBJ2-1, with D unclear. The CDR3 is 11 residues long. The V gene lost 7 bases and the J gene lost 9 bases, with 11 bases spanning the gap. Germline V gene lookup returns CDR1 SGHRS and CDR2 YFSETQ. CDR3 loop: CASWGQGEQFF. DNA of the CDR3: TGCGCCAGCTGGGGTCAAGGTGAGCAGTTCTTC.

The table lists this clonotype with many counts. The J gene is TRBJ2-5, the V gene TRBV5-4; TRBD1 matches 11 bases. The junction had 10 bases not matched to a gene; V was cut back by 4 bases and J by 5 bases. Germline V gives CDR1 SGHNT, CDR2 YYREEE (reference sequence). This CDR3 contains 16 residues. This CDR3 reads CASSPHGGQGAETQYF. CDR3 in DNA: TGTGCCAGCAGCCCCCACGGAGGACAGGGGGCTGAGACCCAGTACTTC.

This clonotype was found a few times. This sequence joins TRBV29-1 and TRBJ1-3; possible D gene TRBD1, 5 bases. V shed 4 bases and J shed 0 bases, with 10 bases lying between them. The CDR3 runs 14 residues. Germline V gene sequence: CDR1 SQVTM, CDR2 ANQGSEA. DNA for the CDR3: TGCAGCGTTGTCCAGGGAGTCTCTGGAAACACCATATATTTT. Translated, it gives CSVVQGVSGNTIYF.

This clonotype has at least ten counts. The J gene is TRBJ1-5, the V gene TRBV4-1; 9 positions match TRBD1. J lost 6 bases, V lost 3 bases, and 6 bases had no gene match. From germline, CDR1 is MGHRA and CDR2 YSYEKL. The CDR3 contains 15 residues. The CDR3 spells CASSQTQGAGQPQHF. The CDR3 DNA is TGCGCCAGCAGCCAGACACAGGGGGCGGGTCAGCCCCAGCATTTT.

V is TRBV6-2 or TRBV6-3 and J is TRBJ1-1; D not resolved. Per germline, CDR1 MNHEY and CDR2 SVGEGT. V gave up 2 bases and J gave up 5 bases, with 12 bases separating them. This CDR3 contains 14 residues. CDR3 DNA: TGTGCCAGCAGTTACGGCGCAGGAGTAACTGAAGCTTTCTTT. It codes for CASSYGAGVTEAFF.

This clonotype was recorded a few times. The J gene is TRBJ2-3, the V gene TRBV9; 8 positions agree with TRBD2. CDR1 and CDR2 (germline): SGDLS, YYNGEE. V shed 0 bases, J shed 5 bases, and the junction held 8 bases outside the gene matches. The CDR3 loop spans 16 amino acids. The CDR3 region is CASSVEAGGRGDTQYF. The DNA of the CDR3 is TGTGCCAGCAGCGTAGAGGCGGGGGGACGTGGAGATACGCAGTATTTT.

This clonotype was detected many times. The genes are TRBV20-1 and TRBJ2-5; 8 nucleotides line up with TRBD2. The J segment lost 1 base and the V segment lost 5 bases, leaving 6 bases of the junction unmatched. The CDR3 is 14 residues long. Germline assignment: CDR1 DFQATT and CDR2 SNEGSKA (reference sequence). The CDR3 coding sequence is TGCAGTGCTGAGGGGCGGGGGGCCCAAGAGACCCAGTACTTC. It is translated as CSAEGRGAQETQYF.

This clonotype occurred many times. The chain combines TRBV7-3 with TRBJ2-3; 8 bases are a match to TRBD2. The CDR3 length is 15 residues. V lost 2 bases to trimming and J lost 8 bases; unmatched junction nucleotides: 9. Germline loops: CDR1 SGHTA, CDR2 FQGTGA. The CDR3 sequence: CASSLRGGAAGTQYF. CDR3 DNA: TGTGCCAGCAGCTTACGGGGGGGCGCCGCTGGTACGCAGTATTTT.

On this clonotype itself: This clone may be a read error of a much larger clone one base away. The CDR3 DNA reads TGTGCCAGCAGCTTACCAGGGAACCTTAACGAGACCCAGTACTTC. It translates to CASSLPGNLNETQYF. The V call is TRBV7-9, the J call TRBJ2-5; a possible D gene is TRBD1 (5 bases). The germline CDR1 and CDR2 sequences are SEHNR and FQNEAQ (reference sequence). The ends were cut back, 2 bases at V and 5 bases at J, with 15 bases in the middle. The CDR3 runs to 15 residues. The full variable domain, its missing parts supplied by reference TRBV7-9 and TRBJ2-5, is DTGVSQNPRHKITKRGQNVTFRCDPISEHNRLYWYRQTLGQGPEFLTYFQNEAQLEKSRLLSDRFSAERPKGSFSTLEIQRTEQGDSAMYLCASSLPGNLNETQYFGPGTRLLVL.

In its sample, this clonotype was seen many times. V is TRBV6-6 and J is TRBJ2-1, with 16 positions matching TRBD2. Germline CDR1 reads MNHNY; CDR2 reads SVGAGI (reference sequence). CDR3 length: 20 amino acids. The ends lost 6 bases at V and 8 bases at J; junction bases unmatched: 19. CDR3 amino acids: CASSLPPAGLAGGHFHEQFF. In DNA form, the CDR3 reads TGTGCCAGCAGCCTTCCCCCTGCGGGACTAGCGGGGGGGCATTTCCATGAGCAGTTCTTC.

The table lists this clonotype with many counts. The gene calls are TRBV7-2 and TRBJ2-3; D gene uncertain. Germline CDR1 is SGHTA and CDR2 is FQGNSA. Trimming removed 5 bases at V and 3 bases at J, with 12 bases between. The length of the CDR3 is 14 residues. The CDR3 bases are TGTGCCAGCAGCCCTATAGTGGGGACAGATACGCAGTATTTT. This translates into CASSPIVGTDTQYF.

The chain has TRBV6-5 and TRBJ2-7; perhaps TRBD1 as D (7 bases). Trimming cost V 6 bases and J 0 bases, with 15 bases left between them. This CDR3 spans 15 amino acids. Germline-derived CDR1 and CDR2 are MNHEY and SVGAGI. The chain's CDR3 is CASSNGGQSSYEQYF. The CDR3 DNA follows: TGTGCCAGCAGCAACGGGGGACAGAGCTCCTACGAGCAGTACTTC.

The V call is TRBV20-1, the J call TRBJ2-5; 8 positions agree with TRBD1. Germline V lookup: CDR1 DFQATT, CDR2 SNEGSKA (reference sequence). V was pared by 3 bases and J by 0 bases, with 9 bases of the junction left unmatched. The CDR3 length is 16 residues. The CDR3: CSARNRQGPHQETQYF. CDR3 DNA: TGCAGTGCTAGGAACCGACAGGGGCCGCACCAAGAGACCCAGTACTTC.

There are many counts of this clonotype. The chain combines TRBV4-3 with TRBJ2-2; D assignment may be TRBD1 or TRBD2 (5 bases each). The V end lost 1 base, the J end lost 0 bases, and 9 bases lay between the germline ends. The CDR3 sequence is 16 residues long. Germline V gives CDR1 LGHNA, CDR2 YSLEER. Here the CDR3 DNA reads TGCGCCAGCAGCCAAGTTAGAGGGGCGAACACCGGGGAGCTGTTTTTT. Amino acids: CASSQVRGANTGELFF.

CDR3 nucleotide sequence: TGTGCCAGCTCACCCGGTAGTAAATCACCCCTCCACTTT. Protein sequence: CASSPGSKSPLHF. The chain joins TRBV18 to TRBJ1-6; D call uncertain. CDR3 length: 13 residues. Germline CDR1 is KGHSH and CDR2 is LQKENI. The V and J ends lost 3 bases and 10 bases respectively, with 10 bases between them.

This clonotype was seen ten or more times. This sequence joins TRBV7-9 and TRBJ2-7; perhaps TRBD2 as D (6 bases). Trimming removed 11 bases at V and 3 bases at J, with 14 bases between. Germline V CDR1 and CDR2: SEHNR, FQNEAQ (reference sequence). CDR3 length equals 12 residues. The CDR3 loop is CASGQGGYEQYF. CDR3 coding DNA: TGTGCCTCAGGGCAGGGAGGCTACGAGCAGTACTTC. Together with reference TRBV7-9 and TRBJ2-7, the CDR3 gives the full variable domain: DTGVSQNPRHKITKRGQNVTFRCDPISEHNRLYWYRQTLGQGPEFLTYFQNEAQLEKSRLLSDRFSAERPKGSFSTLEIQRTEQGDSAMYLCASGQGGYEQYFGPGTRLTVT.

The V call is TRBV12-3 or TRBV12-4, the J call TRBJ2-7; D perhaps matches TRBD1 (6 bases). The CDR3 loop spans 13 amino acids. V lost 5 bases and J lost 6, with 14 bases in between. The CDR3 sequence: CASSLQGFGEQYF. CDR3 sequence (DNA): TGTGCCAGCAGTCTACAGGGTTTTGGCGAGCAGTACTTC.

This clonotype was recorded at least ten times. The rearrangement uses TRBV7-9 and TRBJ2-2; possibly TRBD1 for D (5 bases). This CDR3 spans 17 amino acids. Looked up from germline, CDR1 is SEHNR and CDR2 is FQNEAQ (reference sequence). V lost 5 bases and J lost 5, with 21 bases in between. DNA for the CDR3: TGTGCCAGCAGCCCCTTGGGGCCAGGTGGTCAGACCGGGGAGCTGTTTTTT. Its protein product is CASSPLGPGGQTGELFF.

A few counts support this clonotype. V usage is TRBV5-6 and J usage is TRBJ2-3; perhaps TRBD2 as D (5 bases). The CDR3 loop spans 17 amino acids. Deletions cut 1 base from V and 3 bases from J, with 18 bases between. Per germline, CDR1 SGHDT and CDR2 YYEEEE. CDR3 bases: TGTGCCAGCAGCTTGTACATCCCTAGCAAGACTACAGATACGCAGTATTTT. It is translated as CASSLYIPSKTTDTQYF.

V is TRBV2 and J is TRBJ1-1; a weak D match, TRBD1 (5 bases). Between the trimmed V and J ends, which lost 3 bases and 5 bases, there was a span of 10 bases. Germline lookup yields CDR1 SNHLY and CDR2 FYNNEI. The CDR3 sequence is 13 residues long. This chain's CDR3 is CASSDWAGTEAFF. DNA for the CDR3: TGTGCCAGCAGTGATTGGGCAGGGACTGAAGCTTTCTTT.

This chain joins TRBV30 and TRBJ1-5, with a weak D call TRBD1 (6 bases). The CDR3 runs to 13 residues. The V gene lost 2 bases and the J gene lost 6 bases, with 11 bases spanning the gap. Germline V gene sequence: CDR1 GTSNPN, CDR2 SVGIG (reference sequence). CDR3 sequence reads: CAWSLGGPQPQHF. The CDR3 nucleotides read TGTGCCTGGAGTTTGGGGGGCCCTCAGCCCCAGCATTTT.

In this sample, this clonotype turned up many times. The chain couples TRBV9 to TRBJ2-2; D remains unclear. Germline CDR1 and CDR2: SGDLS and YYNGEE. This CDR3 contains 15 residues. The germline V and J ends were trimmed by 3 bases and 0 bases, with 9 bases remaining between them. CDR3 nucleotides: TGTGCCAGCAGCGAAAACACTCCGAACACCGGGGAGCTGTTTTTT. It yields the protein CASSENTPNTGELFF.

This clonotype showed up many times. The chain uses TRBV27 and TRBJ2-7; 10 bases map to TRBD1. Germline CDR1 and CDR2: MNHEY and SMNVEV (reference sequence). With V trimmed by 5 bases and J by 7 bases, 8 bases remained unmatched. This CDR3 has 14 residues. CDR3 DNA sequence: TGTGCCAGCAGTCCAGGGACAGGGGCAAGAGAGCAGTACTTC. Protein: CASSPGTGAREQYF.

The V and J genes are TRBV5-1 and TRBJ2-2, with no clear D. Germline CDR1 and CDR2: SGHRS and YFSETQ. V lost 0 bases, J lost 6 bases, and 9 bases lay in between. The CDR3 sequence is 14 residues long. CDR3 loop: CASSLAQKPGELFF. For the CDR3, the DNA is TGCGCCAGCAGCTTGGCCCAGAAGCCCGGGGAGCTGTTTTTT.

A few counts support this clonotype. The chain joins TRBV20-1 to TRBJ1-6; D uncertain. Germline V gene data show CDR1 as DFQATT and CDR2 as SNEGSKA (reference sequence). The CDR3 has 14 residues. V was trimmed by 2 bases and J by 7 bases, leaving 12 bases between them. The CDR3 sequence is CSARIRSLNSPLHF. CDR3 DNA sequence: TGCAGTGCTAGAATCAGGAGTTTAAATTCACCCCTCCACTTT.

This clonotype was found many times. The chain is built from TRBV6-5 and TRBJ1-3; D not resolved. The germline V gene has CDR1 MNHEY and CDR2 SVGAGI. With 2 bases removed from V and 0 bases from J, the gap between germline ends came to 8 bases. The CDR3 contains 15 residues. CDR3 DNA sequence: TGTGCCAGCAGTTACGACGGAAGCTCTGGAAACACCATATATTTT. This codes for CASSYDGSSGNTIYF.